The 32 T cell receptor beta chains below come from one sample, sequenced in a study of blood T cell repertoires in COVID-19. Clones were sequenced by immunoSEQ multiplex PCR, and TCRdb holds only the in-frame ones, with some missing. Here the sample spans tens of thousands of clones, around 80% being singletons. The sequencing sample was made of peripheral blood. Receptor source: a man aged 55 to 70 with acute or convalescent COVID-19.

V gene TRBV15 combines with J gene TRBJ2-7; 8 nucleotides match TRBD2. Germline V gene lookup returns CDR1 LNHNV and CDR2 YYDKDF (reference sequence). CDR3 length equals 15 residues. With 0 bases clipped from V and 3 bases from J, the junction kept 4 bases outside the gene matches. DNA of the CDR3: TGTGCCACCAGCAGAGATCTCAGCGGGGGCTACGAGCAGTACTTC. This encodes CATSRDLSGGYEQYF.

V and J are TRBV6-5 and TRBJ1-1; D may be TRBD1 (5 bases). CDR3 size: 13 residues. From germline, CDR1 is MNHEY and CDR2 SVGAGI. V lost 0 bases and J lost 7, with 9 bases in between. The CDR3 spells CASSYSGRSEAFF. The DNA for the CDR3 is TGTGCCAGCAGTTACTCGGGGCGTAGTGAAGCTTTCTTT.

The chain uses TRBV7-3 and TRBJ1-2; no firm D call. CDR1 and CDR2 from the germline V gene are SGHTA and FQGTGA. The CDR3 is 15 residues long. The ends were cut back, 5 bases at V and 2 bases at J, with 15 bases in the middle. The CDR3 reads CASSVGVGPNYGYTF. In DNA, the CDR3 is TGTGCCAGCAGCGTCGGGGTTGGGCCAAACTATGGCTACACCTTC.

The rearrangement joins TRBV5-6 to TRBJ1-2; D is ambiguous. V dropped 3 bases and J dropped 0 bases, with 15 bases sitting between them. This CDR3 is 16 amino acids long. Germline CDR1 is SGHDT and CDR2 is YYEEEE. CDR3 sequence: CASSWSPTETNYGYTF. CDR3 DNA sequence: TGTGCCAGCAGCTGGTCCCCAACAGAAACTAACTATGGCTACACCTTC.

V is TRBV27 and J is TRBJ1-2; D perhaps matches TRBD1 (5 bases). The germline V gene encodes CDR1 MNHEY and CDR2 SMNVEV (reference sequence). With 4 bases removed from V and 4 bases from J, the gap between germline ends came to 13 bases. This CDR3 is 14 amino acids long. The CDR3 DNA follows: TGTGCCAGCAGTTCTCTGAGGAGGGGCTATGGCTACACCTTC. Translating it yields CASSSLRRGYGYTF.

The chain employs TRBV4-3 and TRBJ1-5; TRBD1 matches 12 bases. The germline gives CDR1 LGHNA, CDR2 YSLEER. The CDR3 sequence is 15 residues long. The V gene end was trimmed by 4 bases and the J gene end by 6 bases; junction bases not matched to a gene: 4. CDR3 sequence reads: CASSRDRGRIQPQHF. Here the CDR3 DNA reads TGCGCCAGCAGCCGGGACAGGGGGCGGATTCAGCCCCAGCATTTT.

The chain combines TRBV15 with TRBJ1-2; D gene uncertain. Germline loops: CDR1 LNHNV, CDR2 YYDKDF (reference sequence). The CDR3 spans 13 residues. V shed 0 bases and J shed 8 bases, with 10 bases lying between them. This CDR3 reads CATSRDSVWGYTF. The CDR3 coding sequence is TGTGCCACCAGCAGAGATAGCGTATGGGGCTACACCTTC. The complete variable domain, with remaining parts taken from reference TRBV15 and TRBJ1-2, reads DAMVIQNPRYQVTQFGKPVTLSCSQTLNHNVMYWYQQKSSQAPKLLFHYYDKDFNNEADTPDNFQSRRPNTSFCFLDIRSPGLGDTAMYLCATSRDSVWGYTFGSGTRLTVV.

This chain joins TRBV11-1 and TRBJ1-6, with D perhaps matching TRBD1 (6 bases). This CDR3 has 15 amino acids. The V and J ends lost 5 bases and 6 bases respectively, with 14 bases between them. The germline gives CDR1 SGHAT, CDR2 FQDESV (reference sequence). The CDR3 nucleotides read TGTGCCAGCAGCCTAGGACAGTTCGGTAATTCACCCCTCCACTTT. The encoded protein is CASSLGQFGNSPLHF. Full variable domain (rest looked up from reference TRBV11-1 and TRBJ1-6): EAEVAQSPRYKITEKSQAVAFWCDPISGHATLYWYRQILGQGPELLVQFQDESVVDDSQLPKDRFSAERLKGVDSTLKIQPAELGDSAMYLCASSLGQFGNSPLHFGNGTRLTVT.

This clone is a singleton in its sample. This sequence joins TRBV2 and TRBJ2-6, with D possibly matching TRBD1 (6 bases). Between the trimmed V and J ends, which lost 3 bases and 0 bases, there was a span of 30 bases. This CDR3 comprises 23 residues. Germline assignment: CDR1 SNHLY and CDR2 FYNNEI. In nucleotides, the CDR3 is TGTGCCAGCAGTGATGGCAGCCCAGTAGGGGGATCCCGAAAAGGCTCTGGGGCCAACGTCCTGACTTTC. It encodes CASSDGSPVGGSRKGSGANVLTF.

The gene calls are TRBV2 and TRBJ2-5, with 9 bases that match TRBD1. The germline V gene has CDR1 SNHLY and CDR2 FYNNEI. The length of the CDR3 is 14 residues. V dropped 6 bases and J dropped 4; count of bases not matched to a gene: 6. The CDR3 nucleotides read TGTGCCAGCAGGGAGGACAGGGGACGAGAGACCCAGTACTTC. It yields the protein CASREDRGRETQYF.

V gene TRBV10-3 combines with J gene TRBJ2-7; no clear D gene. Trimming removed 10 bases from V and 0 bases from J, with 16 bases in between. The CDR3 sequence is 14 residues long. The germline gives CDR1 ENHRY, CDR2 SYGVKD. CDR3 region: CATLDTSSSYEQYF. CDR3 in DNA: TGTGCCACCCTCGATACTTCGAGCTCCTACGAGCAGTACTTC.

The chain has TRBV7-9 and TRBJ2-1, with 8 bases aligning to TRBD2. Germline CDR1 reads SEHNR; CDR2 reads FQNEAQ (reference sequence). The CDR3 extends over 13 amino acids. Trimming removed 5 bases from V and 6 bases from J; junction bases left unmatched: 3. DNA of the CDR3: TGTGCCAGCAGCAAGCGGGAGAGCAATGAGCAGTTCTTC. Amino acids: CASSKRESNEQFF.

In nucleotides, the CDR3 is TGTGCCAGCAGTCGTACTAGCGCGGTAGCCTTAGTGGATGAGCAGTTCTTC. This codes for CASSRTSAVALVDEQFF. This rearrangement joins TRBV6-6 to TRBJ2-1; 7 positions match TRBD2. The V and J ends lost 5 bases and 8 bases, in that order; junction bases with no gene match: 18. CDR3 length: 17 amino acids. Germline CDR1 MNHNY, CDR2 SVGAGI (reference sequence).

The chain employs TRBV7-3 and TRBJ1-1; D remains ambiguous. Germline V lookup: CDR1 SGHTA, CDR2 FQGTGA. The CDR3 runs to 15 residues. V lost 3 bases and J 0 bases, leaving 11 bases between the germline ends. CDR3 in amino acids: CASSLSRHLNTEAFF. The DNA of the CDR3 is TGTGCCAGCAGCTTGTCCCGACACTTGAACACTGAAGCTTTCTTT.

The V call is TRBV7-3, the J call TRBJ2-1; 7 bases fit TRBD1. J gave up 10 bases and V 3 bases, and 9 bases lay outside the gene matches. The CDR3 is 14 amino acids. Per germline, CDR1 SGHTA and CDR2 FQGTGA. The CDR3 protein is CASSLGLRGNEQFF. DNA of the CDR3: TGTGCCAGCAGCTTGGGGCTCAGGGGGAACGAGCAGTTCTTC. The full variable domain, completed using reference TRBV7-3 and TRBJ2-1, is GAGVSQTPSNKVTEKGKYVELRCDPISGHTALYWYRQSLGQGPEFLIYFQGTGAADDSGLPNDRFFAVRPEGSVSTLKIQRTERGDSAVYLCASSLGLRGNEQFFGPGTRLTVL.

The count of this clone is one. The gene calls are TRBV12-3 or TRBV12-4 and TRBJ2-5; D is ambiguous. Trimming took 6 bases from V and 1 from J, leaving 6 bases between them. The CDR3 is 12 residues long. DNA for the CDR3: TGTGCCAGCAGGACACGCCAAGAGACCCAGTACTTC. Amino acids: CASRTRQETQYF.

This clone was seen a few times. CDR3 loop: CASSTGQGINTIYF. CDR3 in DNA: TGTGCCAGCTCAACCGGACAGGGTATAAACACCATATATTTT. The chain couples TRBV18 to TRBJ1-3; TRBD1 aligns across 8 bases. Trimming took 5 bases from V and 6 from J; bases not matched to a gene: 6. The CDR3 has 14 residues. CDR1 KGHSH and CDR2 LQKENI come from the germline V gene.

The chain links TRBV28 to TRBJ1-3; D gene unclear. The CDR3 totals 15 residues. CDR1 and CDR2 from the germline V gene are MDHEN and SYDVKM. V lost 2 bases to trimming and J lost 0 bases, with 8 bases between them. CDR3 residues: CASSLRQDSGNTIYF. CDR3 in DNA: TGTGCCAGCAGTTTACGGCAGGACTCTGGAAACACCATATATTTT.

V and J are TRBV5-1 and TRBJ2-2; 14 bases align to TRBD2. Per the germline V gene, CDR1 is SGHRS and CDR2 is YFSETQ. V dropped 3 bases and J dropped 15; count of bases not matched to a gene: 19. This CDR3 spans 18 amino acids. The DNA of the CDR3 is TGCGCCAGCAGCTCTCCCCCGGGACTAGCGGGAGCCCCACTCAGGGTGTTTTTT. Translation: CASSSPPGLAGAPLRVFF.

V is TRBV18 and J is TRBJ2-7; the D gene is possibly TRBD1 (6 bases). V lost 3 bases and J 2 bases, leaving 11 bases between the germline ends. CDR3 length: 14 amino acids. CDR1 and CDR2 from the germline V gene are KGHSH and LQKENI. The CDR3 reads CASSPGAGPYEQYF. CDR3 DNA sequence: TGTGCCAGCTCACCGGGGGCAGGGCCCTACGAGCAGTACTTC.

The table lists this clone with a few counts. V gene TRBV3-1 (or the pseudogene TRBV3-2) combines with J gene TRBJ1-2; D is ambiguous. The germline CDR1 and CDR2 sequences are LGHDT and YNNKEL (reference sequence). V was shortened by 4 bases and J by 8 bases, with 17 bases between the two germline ends. There are 14 residues in the CDR3. The CDR3 coding sequence is TGTGCCAGCAGCCGCTTGGACTCAGGCCGGGGCTACACCTTC. The encoded protein is CASSRLDSGRGYTF.

This clone occurred once. Relative to the germline gene, one junction end is altered; a read error may explain this. The chain combines TRBV6-5 with TRBJ1-4, with 7 bases lining up with TRBD1. The CDR3 has 11 amino acids. Germline lookup yields CDR1 MNHEY and CDR2 SVGAGI. CDR3 sequence reads: CASSNGDRESF. CDR3 in DNA: TGTGCCAGCAGTAATGGTGACAGGGAGTCCTTT.

The chain couples TRBV10-3 to TRBJ2-1, with TRBD1 matching 9 bases. Germline V gene lookup returns CDR1 ENHRY and CDR2 SYGVKD. The CDR3 length is 14 residues. The V segment lost 9 bases and the J segment 2 bases; nucleotides outside the gene matches: 5. The CDR3 DNA sequence: TGTGCCATACGGACAGGGGACACCTACAATGAGCAGTTCTTC. This gives the protein CAIRTGDTYNEQFF.

The rearrangement uses TRBV5-6 and TRBJ2-7, with D possibly TRBD1 on 6 matching bases. The germline V and J ends were trimmed by 3 bases and 2 bases, with 15 bases remaining between them. This CDR3 has 15 residues. Germline V gene lookup returns CDR1 SGHDT and CDR2 YYEEEE. CDR3 in amino acids: CASSSLGQTAYEQYF. The CDR3 bases are TGTGCCAGCAGCTCCCTTGGACAGACTGCCTACGAGCAGTACTTC.

The chain uses TRBV7-2 and TRBJ1-2; D perhaps matches TRBD1 (6 bases). CDR1 and CDR2 (germline): SGHTA, FQGNSA. This CDR3 contains 13 residues. V was pared by 4 bases and J by 2 bases, with 8 bases between. The CDR3 sequence: CASSSTGNYGYTF. In DNA, the CDR3 is TGTGCCAGCAGCTCGACAGGCAACTATGGCTACACCTTC.

This clone was seen a handful of times. The chain employs TRBV5-1 and TRBJ2-1; D is possibly TRBD2 (6 bases). CDR3 size: 13 residues. Looked up from germline, CDR1 is SGHRS and CDR2 is YFSETQ. Trimming shortened V by 6 bases and J by 0 bases, and 7 bases separated the two germline ends. The CDR3 sequence is CASTRDSYNEQFF. CDR3 coding DNA: TGCGCCAGCACGCGGGACTCCTACAATGAGCAGTTCTTC.

J is TRBJ1-2 and V is TRBV10-3; D gene unclear. The V gene lost 9 bases and the J gene lost 5 bases, with 16 bases spanning the gap. Germline V gene sequence: CDR1 ENHRY, CDR2 SYGVKD. The CDR3 length is 13 residues. The CDR3 DNA follows: TGTGCCATGCGAGAACCGGGAGGATATGGCTACACCTTC. Protein: CAMREPGGYGYTF.

This chain links TRBV12-3 or TRBV12-4 with TRBJ1-5, with D hard to call. This CDR3 region has 13 residues. The V end lost 4 bases, the J end lost 6 bases, and 10 bases lay between the germline ends. The CDR3 DNA reads TGTGCCAGCAGTTCATACCTGAGTCAGCCCCAGCATTTT. Translated: CASSSYLSQPQHF.

This sequence joins TRBV14 and TRBJ1-1, with D uncertain. The V gene's germline CDR1 is SGHDN and CDR2 FVKESK. V lost 1 base to trimming and J lost 5 bases, with 14 bases between them. The CDR3 covers 15 residues. The CDR3 region is CASSQVEGSGTEAFF. The CDR3 coding sequence is TGTGCCAGCAGCCAAGTAGAGGGCAGCGGAACTGAAGCTTTCTTT. The complete variable domain, with remaining parts taken from reference TRBV14 and TRBJ1-1, reads EAGVTQFPSHSVIEKGQTVTLRCDPISGHDNLYWYRRVMGKEIKFLLHFVKESKQDESGMPNNRFLAERTGGTYSTLKVQPAELEDSGVYFCASSQVEGSGTEAFFGQGTRLTVV.

J is TRBJ1-5 and V is TRBV6-5; D is ambiguous. Trimming pared 7 bases from V and 11 bases from J, leaving 21 bases between. The length of the CDR3 is 14 residues. Per the germline V gene, CDR1 is MNHEY and CDR2 is SVGAGI. CDR3 residues: CASTRSRGVSSQHF. CDR3 DNA: TGTGCCAGCACACGTTCACGGGGAGTTTCGTCCCAGCATTTT.

J is TRBJ2-7 and V is TRBV4-1, with a tentative D call TRBD2 (5 bases). Trimming stripped 2 bases from V and 2 bases from J, with 16 bases between. CDR1 MGHRA and CDR2 YSYEKL come from the germline V gene. The CDR3 is 16 amino acids. The CDR3 bases are TGCGCCAGCAGCCAAAGAATGGACTCGAATACCTACGAGCAGTACTTC. Translated: CASSQRMDSNTYEQYF.

This clone was detected only a few times. V is TRBV10-3 and J is TRBJ2-7, with 10 positions matching TRBD2. This CDR3 has 15 residues. Germline-derived CDR1 and CDR2 are ENHRY and SYGVKD. J was trimmed by 8 bases and V by 3 bases; bases with no gene match: 10. The CDR3 region has the DNA TGTGCCATCAGTGATTCGGCTAGCGGGAGAGGTAAGCAGTACTTC. As protein: CAISDSASGRGKQYF.